Sequencing of this T cell receptor beta chain was carried out in a study of blood T cells in healthy people across ages. Whole-study context: Template switching caught about one barcoded beta molecule for each two T cells.

Overall study results and limits: Aged donors had fewer naive CD4+ cells and lower diversity than long-lived donors.

Germline V gene sequence: CDR1 MNHNY, CDR2 SVGAGI (reference sequence). The CDR3 length is 12 residues. Deletions cut 7 bases from V and 1 base from J, with 7 bases between. As regards this clonotype: Its specificity is unknown.

A second PCR of roughly 6 to 12 cycles used a sample-barcoded 5' primer and a J-beta primer mix. Every cDNA molecule bore a tag from a template-switch adaptor containing 12 random nucleotides. TCRdb reprocessed the 5' RACE reads with MiXCR, giving one entry per CDR3 protein. The data show about 780,000 distinct CDR3 sequences, with around half seen just once and 15% to 20% held by the top ten. Healthy individuals of Caucasian origin from Russia, aged about 6 to 100, served as donors. V is TRBV6-6 and J is TRBJ1-1, with D perhaps matching TRBD1 (5 bases). This receptor was identified in an elderly man in good health. Sequencing was done on a sample of blood. The CDR3 here is CASITGNTEAFF. DNA of the CDR3: TGTGCCAGCATCACAGGGAACACTGAAGCTTTCTTT.